The T cell receptor beta chain described here comes from a study of T cells after yellow fever vaccination. Study-level points and caveats: Researchers cautioned that FACS-sorted repertoires could harbor abundant clonotypes contaminating from the bulk population. Subsequent to the booster, the majority of primary-vaccination clones reappeared (around 96% CD4, 88% CD8).

Germline CDR1 and CDR2: SGHRS and YFSETQ. Trimming removed 0 bases from V and 3 bases from J, with 9 bases in between. The CDR3 spans 14 residues. This clonotype came up many times. Antigen specificity is unknown. TCRdb recomputed calls from the 5' RACE reads with MiXCR, one row per CDR3 protein. The repertoire has some 69,000 distinct CDR3 sequences, around 6.2% of them found once; the top ten carry roughly 2.3%. The chain joins TRBV5-1 to TRBJ2-5, with D unclear. The specimen was CD4+ T cells sorted from PBMCs, collected more than 13 days after the first yellow fever vaccination. This receptor was identified in a man younger than 35 who received the YFV17D yellow fever vaccine. In DNA form, the CDR3 reads TGCGCCAGCAGCTTGGGACCCCCCAAAGAGACCCAGTACTTC. This encodes CASSLGPPKETQYF.